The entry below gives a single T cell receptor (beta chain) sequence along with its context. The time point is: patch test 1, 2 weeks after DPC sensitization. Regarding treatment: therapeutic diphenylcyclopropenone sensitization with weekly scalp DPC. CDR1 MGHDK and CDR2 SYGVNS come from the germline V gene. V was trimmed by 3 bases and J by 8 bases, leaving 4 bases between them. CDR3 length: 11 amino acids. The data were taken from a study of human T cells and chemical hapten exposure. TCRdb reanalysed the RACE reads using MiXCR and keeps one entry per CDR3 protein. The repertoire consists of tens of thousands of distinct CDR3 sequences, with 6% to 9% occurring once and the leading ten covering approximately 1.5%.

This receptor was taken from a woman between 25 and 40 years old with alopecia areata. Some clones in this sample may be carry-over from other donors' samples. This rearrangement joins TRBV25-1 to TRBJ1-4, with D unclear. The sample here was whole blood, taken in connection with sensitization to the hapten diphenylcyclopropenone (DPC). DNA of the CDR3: TGTGCCAGCAGTGACAGGGAAAAACTGTTTTTT. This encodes CASSDREKLFF.